The 26 T cell receptor beta chains below all came from one sample that was sequenced in a study of shared clonotypes between healthy human individuals. TCRdb keeps only in-frame clones here, not all; method: immunoSEQ multiplex PCR. The repertoire holds roughly 2 million clones, with 85% to 95% as singletons. Sequencing used naive CD4+ T cells sorted from blood. The sample's subset: CD45RA+ positively selected. These receptors were obtained from a young man in good health.

The chain is built from TRBV28 and TRBJ1-4; TRBD1 aligns across 7 bases. The CDR3 spans 16 residues. J gave up 0 bases and V 5 bases, and 6 bases lay outside the gene matches. Germline CDR1 and CDR2: MDHEN and SYDVKM. The CDR3 loop is CASSLTGVTTNEKLFF. In DNA form, the CDR3 reads TGTGCCAGCAGTCTCACAGGGGTTACAACTAATGAAAAACTGTTTTTT.

This chain uses TRBV9 with TRBJ1-3; possible D gene TRBD1, 5 bases. The CDR3 has 15 residues. CDR1 is SGDLS, CDR2 YYNGEE, per germline. The V end was cut by 3 bases, the J end by 2 bases, with 12 bases between. The DNA of the CDR3 is TGTGCCAGCAGCGGCAGGGAACTAGCTGGAAACACCATATATTTT. The encoded protein is CASSGRELAGNTIYF.

The chain employs TRBV28 and TRBJ2-4; 10 bases fit TRBD1. Germline CDR1 is MDHEN and CDR2 is SYDVKM. Trimming removed 7 bases from V and 6 bases from J; junction bases left unmatched: 9. This CDR3 has 15 residues. Here the CDR3 reads CASNPSTGGLNIQYF. As DNA, the CDR3 is TGTGCCAGCAACCCATCGACAGGGGGCTTAAACATTCAGTACTTC.

This clone appeared once. The chain is built from TRBV18 and TRBJ2-7; D may be TRBD1 or TRBD2 (5 bases each). Germline V lookup: CDR1 KGHSH, CDR2 LQKENI. CDR3 length equals 15 residues. Trimming took off 5 bases at V and 2 bases at J, with 16 bases between the two ends. The CDR3, as DNA: TGTGCCAGCTCAGGGAAGCGGCAGGGAGCCTACGAGCAGTACTTC. This encodes CASSGKRQGAYEQYF.

The V call is TRBV14, the J call TRBJ2-7, with 8 bases that match TRBD1. After removal of 3 bases from V and 3 bases from J, the junction contained 13 bases not matched to a gene. The germline V gene encodes CDR1 SGHDN and CDR2 FVKESK. The CDR3 sequence is 17 residues long. The CDR3 protein is CASSQGGFGQGDYEQYF. The CDR3 DNA follows: TGTGCCAGCAGCCAGGGTGGGTTCGGACAGGGTGACTACGAGCAGTACTTC.

The chain combines TRBV5-6 with TRBJ2-7; 8 bases line up with TRBD1. The CDR3 contains 15 residues. The V gene's germline CDR1 is SGHDT and CDR2 YYEEEE. Germline trimming cut 4 bases from V and 1 base from J; bases unmatched to any gene: 7. The CDR3 reads CASSPRTGQSYEQYF. Written as DNA, the CDR3 is TGTGCCAGCAGCCCGAGGACAGGGCAGTCCTACGAGCAGTACTTC.

A word on this clone: The junction departs from the called germline gene at one end, perhaps through a read error. J is TRBJ2-5 and V is TRBV7-7; a weak D match, TRBD2 (5 bases). The CDR3 extends over 14 amino acids. The germline gives CDR1 SSHAT, CDR2 FNYEAQ (reference sequence). The CDR3 DNA reads TGTGCTAGCAGCCAAGTGGGTAGCGTGGGGACCCAGTACTTC. Its protein is CASSQVGSVGTQYF.

In the case of this clone: The same CDR3 arises from other DNA sequences in this sample as well. The rearrangement uses TRBV5-1 and TRBJ1-1; D gene unclear. With 0 bases removed from V and 2 bases from J, the gap between germline ends came to 8 bases. The germline CDR1 and CDR2 sequences are SGHRS and YFSETQ. This CDR3 is 14 amino acids long. The chain's CDR3 is CASSLASINTEAFF. The CDR3 nucleotides are TGCGCCAGCAGCTTGGCATCGATCAACACTGAAGCTTTCTTT.

The chain couples TRBV5-6 to TRBJ1-4; maybe TRBD1 (5 bases). This CDR3 is built from 18 residues. Per germline, CDR1 SGHDT and CDR2 YYEEEE. Trimming left V 4 bases short and J 0 bases short, with 19 bases between. For the CDR3, the DNA is TGTGCCAGCAGCGGGACCCACCTACAGCTTACAACTAATGAAAAACTGTTTTTT. This encodes CASSGTHLQLTTNEKLFF.

V is TRBV9 and J is TRBJ2-7; 9 bases fit TRBD1. The V gene end was trimmed by 3 bases and the J gene end by 5 bases; junction bases not matched to a gene: 9. Germline CDR1 and CDR2: SGDLS and YYNGEE. The CDR3 has 15 amino acids. The CDR3, as DNA: TGTGCCAGCAGCGCCCGGGACAGGGACAGCAACGAGCAGTACTTC. This gives the protein CASSARDRDSNEQYF.

This chain links TRBV7-6 with TRBJ2-7; 8 bases match TRBD1. V shed 5 bases, J shed 5 bases, and the junction held 8 bases outside the gene matches. CDR3 length: 14 residues. Germline V lookup: CDR1 SGHVS, CDR2 FNYEAQ. The CDR3, as DNA: TGTGCCAGCAGCCTCACCCAGGGGGCCCACGAGCAGTACTTC. It codes for CASSLTQGAHEQYF.

The chain combines TRBV2 with TRBJ2-7, with 9 bases matching TRBD2. Germline lookup yields CDR1 SNHLY and CDR2 FYNNEI. The CDR3 is 15 residues long. J lost 0 bases, V lost 6 bases, and 6 bases had no gene match. The CDR3 here is CASRPGLASSYEQYF. CDR3 nucleotide sequence: TGTGCCAGCAGGCCGGGACTAGCTAGCTCCTACGAGCAGTACTTC.

The genes are TRBV7-9 and TRBJ2-2; 9 bases line up with TRBD1. CDR1 and CDR2 (germline): SEHNR, FQNEAQ (reference sequence). With V trimmed by 4 bases and J by 3 bases, 6 bases remained unmatched. The CDR3 length is 16 residues. The CDR3 sequence: CASSSGTGKHTGELFF. In DNA form, the CDR3 reads TGTGCCAGCAGCTCCGGGACAGGGAAACACACCGGGGAGCTGTTTTTT.

As concerns this clone: This could be a read error, since a much larger clone is one nucleotide away. This sample includes further DNA sequences coding for the same CDR3. J is TRBJ1-2 and V is TRBV18; 9 positions match TRBD1. Per germline, CDR1 KGHSH and CDR2 LQKENI. CDR3 length: 13 amino acids. The ends lost 5 bases at V and 4 bases at J; junction bases unmatched: 2. This CDR3 reads CASSAGQGYGYTF. As DNA, the CDR3 is TGTGCCAGCTCAGCGGGACAGGGCTATGGCTACACCTTC.

The rearrangement uses TRBV10-3 and TRBJ2-1; TRBD2 aligns across 7 bases. CDR1 and CDR2 from the germline V gene are ENHRY and SYGVKD. This CDR3 is built from 15 residues. J was trimmed by 5 bases and V by 6 bases; bases with no gene match: 10. Written as DNA, the CDR3 is TGTGCCATCAGCCTACTTTCGGGAGGTCACAATGAGCAGTTCTTC. Encoded protein: CAISLLSGGHNEQFF.

The chain couples TRBV5-1 to TRBJ2-4, with 7 bases aligning to TRBD1. Germline CDR1 is SGHRS and CDR2 is YFSETQ. There are 17 residues in the CDR3. Losses at the gene ends were 0 bases for V and 0 bases for J; bases not matched to a gene: 6. The CDR3: CASSLEGGRLAKNIQYF. In DNA form, the CDR3 reads TGCGCCAGCAGCTTGGAAGGGGGCCGGCTAGCCAAAAACATTCAGTACTTC.

The chain links TRBV10-3 to TRBJ1-2; D not certain. Germline CDR1 ENHRY, CDR2 SYGVKD. V shed 11 bases and J shed 0 bases, with 13 bases lying between them. This CDR3 is built from 13 residues. The CDR3 coding sequence is TGTGCCGCCAAGGACGGAACTAACTATGGCTACACCTTC. It is translated as CAAKDGTNYGYTF.

The chain links TRBV7-2 to TRBJ2-3, with 7 bases lining up with TRBD1. J gave up 3 bases and V 5 bases, and 8 bases lay outside the gene matches. The CDR3 spans 15 residues. The germline CDR1 and CDR2 sequences are SGHTA and FQGNSA. CDR3 in DNA: TGTGCCAGCAGCCGCCAGGCAGGGGGAACAGATACGCAGTATTTT. This gives the protein CASSRQAGGTDTQYF.

The CDR3 bases are TGTGCCAGCAGCCTGACAGGAACAGATACGCAGTATTTT. Protein product: CASSLTGTDTQYF. V is TRBV6-1 and J is TRBJ2-3; weak D call: TRBD1 (6 bases). Trimming cost V 6 bases and J 3 bases, with 10 bases left between them. The CDR3 covers 13 residues. CDR1 is MNHNS, CDR2 SASEGT, per germline.

In this sample, this clone turned up once. The chain recombines TRBV11-2 with TRBJ1-6, with a weak D call TRBD1 (6 bases). V dropped 5 bases and J dropped 5 bases, with 10 bases sitting between them. Germline V CDR1 and CDR2: SGHAT, FQNNGV. The length of the CDR3 is 14 residues. CDR3 coding DNA: TGTGCCAGCAGCCGGACAGAGGATAATTCACCCCTCCACTTT. The encoded protein is CASSRTEDNSPLHF. Full variable domain (rest looked up from reference TRBV11-2 and TRBJ1-6): EAGVAQSPRYKIIEKRQSVAFWCNPISGHATLYWYQQILGQGPKLLIQFQNNGVVDDSQLPKDRFSAERLKGVDSTLKIQPAKLEDSAVYLCASSRTEDNSPLHFGNGTRLTVT.

The gene calls are TRBV28 and TRBJ2-7; unclear D gene. Deletions cut 7 bases from V and 0 bases from J, with 16 bases between. Looked up from germline, CDR1 is MDHEN and CDR2 is SYDVKM. The CDR3 has 15 residues. The CDR3 is CASTPPPGTSYEQYF. The CDR3 region has the DNA TGTGCCAGCACCCCACCTCCGGGCACCTCCTACGAGCAGTACTTC.

The chain has TRBV27 and TRBJ2-2, with 7 positions matching TRBD1. J was trimmed by 6 bases and V by 7 bases; bases with no gene match: 8. Germline V gene lookup returns CDR1 MNHEY and CDR2 SMNVEV (reference sequence). The CDR3 sequence is 14 residues long. CDR3 loop: CASTDRAASGELFF. CDR3 in DNA: TGTGCCAGCACAGACAGGGCGGCGTCCGGGGAGCTGTTTTTT.

A remark on this clone: Other DNA sequences of this sample code for an identical CDR3. The chain combines TRBV5-1 with TRBJ2-7; a weak D match, TRBD2 (6 bases). Per the germline V gene, CDR1 is SGHRS and CDR2 is YFSETQ. The CDR3 loop spans 14 amino acids. The V end lost 3 bases, the J end lost 1 base, and 11 bases lay between the germline ends. CDR3 amino acids: CASSWGTGSYEQYF. DNA of the CDR3: TGCGCCAGCAGCTGGGGGACTGGATCCTACGAGCAGTACTTC.

V gene TRBV30 combines with J gene TRBJ2-3; the D is unclear. The CDR3 loop spans 15 amino acids. Between the trimmed V and J ends, which lost 1 base and 4 bases, there was a span of 15 bases. Germline V lookup: CDR1 GTSNPN, CDR2 SVGIG (reference sequence). In DNA, the CDR3 is TGTGCCTGGAGTGAGGCATCGTCTGTCGCAGATACGCAGTATTTT. Its translation: CAWSEASSVADTQYF.

The J gene is TRBJ2-7, the V gene TRBV6-6, with D possibly TRBD1 on 8 matching bases. CDR1 is MNHNY, CDR2 SVGAGI, per germline (reference sequence). The germline V and J ends were trimmed by 6 bases and 4 bases, with 16 bases remaining between them. CDR3 length equals 14 residues. The CDR3 DNA follows: TGTGCCAGCAGCGGTACAGGGGGGGCTTACGAGCAGTACTTC. It translates to CASSGTGGAYEQYF.

The chain joins TRBV10-2 to TRBJ1-4; no firm D call. CDR3 length equals 11 residues. V gave up 9 bases and J gave up 7 bases, with 9 bases separating them. Germline CDR1 WSHSY, CDR2 SAAADI. The CDR3 reads CARAEGEKLFF. The CDR3 DNA follows: TGCGCCAGGGCAGAGGGTGAAAAACTGTTTTTT.